These T cell receptor beta chains were read from a single sample in a study of CD8+ T cells in alopecia areata. Only in-frame clones appear in the TCRdb table, and some are missing; sequencing was by immunoSEQ multiplex PCR. The table has 150,000 or so clones, about 61% seen once; the top ten hold around 16%. The sequenced sample was CD4+ T cells sorted from blood, obtained between weeks 55 and 65, from a patient treated with tofacitinib. The receptors were gathered from a human donor with alopecia areata. Both conserved end residues are part of each CDR3. Fields, in order: CDR3 DNA, CDR3 protein, J gene, D gene, V gene, clone size. A D gene is named only where the DNA matches it firmly. The size entry is marked missing in some rows and otherwise reads once, few, many or a size class.

DNA: TGCAGCGCGGGAACAGGCGATCAGCCCCAGCATTTT; CDR3: CSAGTGDQPQHF; J: TRBJ1-5; D: .; V: TRBV29-1; size: .
DNA: TGCAGCGTTGAGCCCAGGAGGAACACTGAAGCTTTCTTT; CDR3: CSVEPRRNTEAFF; J: TRBJ1-1; D: .; V: TRBV29-1; size: few
DNA: TGTGCCAGCAGCTTTACGAGTGGGGAGACCCAGTACTTC; CDR3: CASSFTSGETQYF; J: TRBJ2-5; D: .; V: TRBV12-1; size: .
DNA: TGTGCCACCAGCAGAGATCAGCAGCCCCAGCATTTT; CDR3: CATSRDQQPQHF; J: TRBJ1-5; D: .; V: TRBV15; size: .
DNA: TGTGCCAGCAGCCAGGGACTAGCGGGGTGGGAGACCCAGTACTTC; CDR3: CASSQGLAGWETQYF; J: TRBJ2-5; D: TRBD2; V: TRBV9; size: .
DNA: TGTGCCACCAGCAGAGATGTGACGGTTTCTCAGCCCCAGCATTTT; CDR3: CATSRDVTVSQPQHF; J: TRBJ1-5; D: .; V: TRBV15; size: few
DNA: TGTGCCAGCACGACGGGGGGTATCTATAATTCACCCCTCCACTTT; CDR3: CASTTGGIYNSPLHF; J: TRBJ1-6; D: .; V: TRBV2; size: .
DNA: TGTGCCAGCCGGGACAGCCGATCCTACGAGCAGTACTTC; CDR3: CASRDSRSYEQYF; J: TRBJ2-7; D: TRBD1; V: TRBV7-9; size: .
DNA: TGTGCCAGTAGTACCGACCCGGGACAGATTTCCTATGGCTACACCTTC; CDR3: CASSTDPGQISYGYTF; J: TRBJ1-2; D: TRBD1; V: TRBV19; size: once
DNA: TGTGCCTGGAGTGGAGGCGGGGGCGGAGGTACGCAGTATTTT; CDR3: CAWSGGGGGGTQYF; J: TRBJ2-3; D: .; V: TRBV30; size: .
DNA: TGCGCCAGCAGCTTCCAGCAAGAGACCCAGTACTTC; CDR3: CASSFQQETQYF; J: TRBJ2-5; D: .; V: TRBV5-1; size: .
DNA: TGCGCCAGCAGCTCCGACAGGGGCTACGAGCAGTACTTC; CDR3: CASSSDRGYEQYF; J: TRBJ2-7; D: TRBD1; V: TRBV5-1; size: .
DNA: TGTGCCAGCGGAACAGATACGCAGTATTTT; CDR3: CASGTDTQYF; J: TRBJ2-3; D: .; V: TRBV7-9; size: .
DNA: TGTGCCATCAGTGAACCACAGGGCCCGAACACCGGGGAGCTGTTTTTT; CDR3: CAISEPQGPNTGELFF; J: TRBJ2-2; D: .; V: TRBV10-3; size: .
DNA: TGCAGCGTGGGCCCAGGGACGGAGACCCAGTACTTC; CDR3: CSVGPGTETQYF; J: TRBJ2-5; D: .; V: TRBV29-1; size: few
DNA: TGTGCCAGCGGCGGGGGCCGGGAGACCCAGTACTTC; CDR3: CASGGGRETQYF; J: TRBJ2-5; D: .; V: TRBV6-5; size: few
DNA: TGCAGCGTTGAAAGGAGCCGAAGTGGAAACACCATATATTTT; CDR3: CSVERSRSGNTIYF; J: TRBJ1-3; D: .; V: TRBV29-1; size: .
DNA: TGTGCCAGCAGCTTAGACCTCCAGGGGGATTCACCCCTCCACTTT; CDR3: CASSLDLQGDSPLHF; J: TRBJ1-6; D: TRBD1; V: TRBV7-9; size: once